Below are 13 T cell receptor beta chains sequenced from a single sample in a study of T cell clonotyping in hematopoietic cell transplantation (dated by TCRdb to the early 2020s). The library was produced with the immunoSEQ multiplex PCR assay. Imported from immuneACCESS, the table was reduced by TCRdb to in-frame sequences with V and J called. These copies leave out some clones; in studies compared against another copy, an unresolved V gene accounts for under half, and the cause of the remainder is not known. The sample table lists fewer than 6,000 clones, around 80% of them with a count of one. Of the sample, 27% is held by the ten largest clones. Reading the label with the study, this specimen's time point is: 100 days after allo-HCT. Sequenced material: PBMCs, taken 100 days after allogeneic stem cell transplant. The receptors here all came from a male patient in his 50s who had an allogeneic stem cell transplant from an unrelated donor, so the T cells may come from the graft donor. Some clones in this sample may be carry-over from other donors' samples.

The rearrangement links TRBV9 to TRBJ1-2; unclear D gene. The germline V gene has CDR1 SGDLS and CDR2 YYNGEE. V gave up 3 bases and J gave up 8 bases, with 14 bases separating them. CDR3 length equals 13 residues. CDR3 residues: CASSDYPQVGYTF. The CDR3 DNA reads as TGTGCCAGCAGCGATTATCCGCAGGTCGGCTACACCTTC.

The CDR3 region is CASRGGQRASPLHF. DNA for the CDR3: TGTGCCAGTAGGGGGGGCCAACGGGCCTCACCCCTCCACTTT. The rearrangement joins TRBV19 to TRBJ1-6; a weak D match, TRBD1 (6 bases). Germline CDR1 LNHDA, CDR2 SQIVND (reference sequence). V lost 6 bases, J lost 10 bases, and 16 bases lay in between. This CDR3 has 14 residues. The whole variable domain, filled in from reference TRBV19 and TRBJ1-6, reads DGGITQSPKYLFRKEGQNVTLSCEQNLNHDAMYWYRQDPGQGLRLIYYSQIVNDFQKGDIAEGYSVSREKKESFPLTVTSAQKNPTAFYLCASRGGQRASPLHFGNGTRLTVT.

The rearrangement joins TRBV30 to TRBJ1-1; D gene ambiguous. The CDR3 loop spans 11 amino acids. The germline CDR1 and CDR2 sequences are GTSNPN and SVGIG (reference sequence). V gave up 3 bases and J gave up 2 bases, with 4 bases separating them. CDR3 nucleotide sequence: TGTGCCTGGAGGGGAAACACTGAAGCTTTCTTT. Protein product: CAWRGNTEAFF.

The chain has TRBV6-5 and TRBJ2-5; 10 nucleotides align to TRBD2. Germline V gives CDR1 MNHEY, CDR2 SVGAGI. This CDR3 is 15 amino acids long. With V trimmed by 0 bases and J by 11 bases, 9 bases remained unmatched. This CDR3 reads CASSYSSGRLGEQYF. Written as DNA, the CDR3 is TGTGCCAGCAGTTACTCTAGCGGGAGGTTAGGGGAGCAGTACTTC.

The gene calls are TRBV10-3 and TRBJ1-1, with D tentatively TRBD1 (6 bases). CDR3 size: 13 residues. The V and J ends lost 2 bases and 11 bases respectively, with 15 bases between them. Looked up from germline, CDR1 is ENHRY and CDR2 is SYGVKD. The CDR3 loop is CAISEPGALAAFF. In DNA, the CDR3 is TGTGCCATCAGTGAGCCAGGGGCACTGGCGGCTTTCTTT.

The J gene is TRBJ1-2, the V gene TRBV9, with D possibly matching TRBD1 (5 bases). The CDR3 length is 15 residues. Germline V CDR1 and CDR2: SGDLS, YYNGEE. Trimming pared 2 bases from V and 5 bases from J, leaving 16 bases between. CDR3 sequence reads: CASSVTGVRSYGYTF. CDR3 coding DNA: TGTGCCAGCAGCGTTACAGGCGTAAGGAGTTATGGCTACACCTTC.

This sequence joins TRBV6-5 and TRBJ1-2; possible D gene TRBD1, 5 bases. V was pared by 2 bases and J by 2 bases, with 12 bases between. Germline V CDR1 and CDR2: MNHEY, SVGAGI. CDR3 length: 15 amino acids. The CDR3 DNA is TGTGCCAGCAGTTACGGCGGCAGGGAGAACTATGGCTACACCTTC. The encoded protein is CASSYGGRENYGYTF.

V is TRBV30 and J is TRBJ1-5, with a weak D call TRBD1 (6 bases). The CDR3 totals 13 residues. Deletions cut 2 bases from V and 1 base from J, with 6 bases between. Germline V gene sequence: CDR1 GTSNPN, CDR2 SVGIG (reference sequence). CDR3 protein: CAWSTGSNQPQHF. For the CDR3, the DNA is TGTGCCTGGAGTACAGGGAGCAATCAGCCCCAGCATTTT.

The CDR3 coding sequence is TGTGCCAGCAGTTACCCGACAGGGGGAGGTGGCAATGAGCAGTTCTTC. Its protein is CASSYPTGGGGNEQFF. The chain has TRBV6-6 and TRBJ2-1; 9 bases align to TRBD1. The germline gives CDR1 MNHNY, CDR2 SVGAGI (reference sequence). CDR3 length: 16 residues. Trimming took 2 bases from V and 6 from J; bases not matched to a gene: 8.

V usage is TRBV7-9 and J usage is TRBJ1-1, with D unresolved. There are 11 residues in the CDR3. The germline CDR1 and CDR2 sequences are SEHNR and FQNEAQ (reference sequence). Trimming took off 5 bases at V and 5 bases at J, with 6 bases between the two ends. CDR3 bases: TGTGCCAGCAGCCTAAGTACTGAAGCTTTCTTT. It is translated as CASSLSTEAFF.

The chain recombines TRBV6-5 with TRBJ2-7, with TRBD2 identical over 7 bases. The V gene end was trimmed by 6 bases and the J gene end by 3 bases; junction bases not matched to a gene: 8. CDR1 is MNHEY and CDR2 is SVGAGI in the germline V gene. The CDR3 extends over 14 amino acids. The CDR3 nucleotides read TGTGCCAGCAGCCCAGGGTGGGGGGGCTACGAGCAGTACTTC. Protein sequence: CASSPGWGGYEQYF.

This rearrangement joins TRBV29-1 to TRBJ2-2, with unresolved D. V was cut by 2 bases and J by 0 bases, with 13 bases left in between. CDR3 length: 16 amino acids. Germline CDR1 and CDR2: SQVTM and ANQGSEA. The CDR3 sequence: CSVELLYPTNTGELFF. The CDR3 nucleotides are TGCAGCGTTGAATTACTATATCCCACGAACACCGGGGAGCTGTTTTTT.

The rearrangement joins TRBV13 to TRBJ2-1; no definite D call. V lost 1 base and J 4 bases, leaving 11 bases between the germline ends. The length of the CDR3 is 15 residues. Germline V gene data show CDR1 as PRHDT and CDR2 as FYEKMQ (reference sequence). Here the CDR3 reads CASSLAGILYNEQFF. The DNA of the CDR3 is TGTGCCAGCAGCTTAGCGGGCATTCTTTACAATGAGCAGTTCTTC.